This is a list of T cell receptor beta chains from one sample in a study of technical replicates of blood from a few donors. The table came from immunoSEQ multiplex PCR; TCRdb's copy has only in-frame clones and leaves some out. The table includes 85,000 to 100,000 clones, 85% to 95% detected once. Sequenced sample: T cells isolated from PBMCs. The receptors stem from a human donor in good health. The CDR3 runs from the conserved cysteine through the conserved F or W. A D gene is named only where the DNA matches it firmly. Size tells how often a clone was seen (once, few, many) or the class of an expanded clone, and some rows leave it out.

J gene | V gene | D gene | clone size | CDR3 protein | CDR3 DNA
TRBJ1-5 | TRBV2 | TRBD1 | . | CASSFDREGSNQPQHF | TGTGCCAGCAGTTTCGACAGGGAAGGTAGCAATCAGCCCCAGCATTTT
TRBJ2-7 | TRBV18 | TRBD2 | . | CASSPIAGSSYEQYF | TGTGCCAGCTCTCCCATAGCGGGGAGCTCCTACGAGCAGTACTTC
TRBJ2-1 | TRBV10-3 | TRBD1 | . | CATTGTGGSEQFF | TGTGCCACGACCGGGACAGGGGGCTCTGAGCAGTTCTTC
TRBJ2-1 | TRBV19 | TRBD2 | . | CASNSNPQLASSYNEQFF | TGTGCCAGTAACTCTAACCCCCAACTAGCGAGCTCCTACAATGAGCAGTTCTTC
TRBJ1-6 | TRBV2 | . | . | CASSDRTANSPLHF | TGTGCCAGCAGCGATCGGACAGCGAATTCACCCCTCCACTTT
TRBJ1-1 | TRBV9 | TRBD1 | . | CASSVGDRRSTEAFF | TGTGCCAGCAGCGTAGGGGACAGGCGATCCACTGAAGCTTTCTTT
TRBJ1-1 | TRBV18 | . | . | CASYPGGDTEAFF | TGTGCCAGCTATCCGGGAGGAGACACTGAAGCTTTCTTT
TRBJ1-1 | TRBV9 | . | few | CASSLTPHSMNTEAFF | TGTGCCAGCAGCCTTACTCCGCACTCTATGAACACTGAAGCTTTCTTT
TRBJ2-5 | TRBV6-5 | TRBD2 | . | CASRGLGRPQQYF | TGTGCCAGCAGGGGACTAGGTCGACCACAGCAGTACTTC
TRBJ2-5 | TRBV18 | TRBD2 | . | CASSPERGQETQYF | TGTGCCAGCTCACCGGAGCGGGGACAAGAGACCCAGTACTTC
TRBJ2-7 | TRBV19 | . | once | CASSPNPGSYGEQYF | TGTGCCAGTAGCCCAAACCCAGGGTCCTATGGGGAGCAGTACTTC
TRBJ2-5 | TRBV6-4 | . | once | CASSDSIFASLGGLQETQYF | TGTGCCAGCAGTGACTCGATTTTCGCGTCGTTGGGGGGACTCCAAGAGACCCAGTACTTC
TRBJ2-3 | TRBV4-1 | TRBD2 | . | CASSQRSGSTDTQYF | TGCGCCAGCAGCCAACGTAGCGGGAGTACAGATACGCAGTATTTT
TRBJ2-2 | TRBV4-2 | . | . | CASTRGGNSGELFF | TGTGCCAGCACCCGTGGCGGGAATTCCGGGGAGCTGTTTTTT
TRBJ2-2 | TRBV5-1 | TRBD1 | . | CASSSVPGQGSFTGELFF | TGCGCCAGCAGCTCCGTTCCGGGACAGGGATCATTCACCGGGGAGCTGTTTTTT
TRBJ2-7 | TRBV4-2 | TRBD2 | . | CASSHGLAETYEQYF | TGTGCCAGCAGCCACGGACTAGCGGAGACCTACGAGCAGTACTTC
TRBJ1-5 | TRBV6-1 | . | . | CASSGGGRQPQHF | TGTGCCAGCAGTGGCGGCGGGCGACAGCCCCAGCATTTT
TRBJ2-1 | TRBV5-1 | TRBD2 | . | CASSLDREEGEQFF | TGCGCCAGCAGCTTGGACCGGGAGGAAGGTGAGCAGTTCTTC
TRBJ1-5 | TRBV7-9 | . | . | CASSLGGGQPQHF | TGTGCCAGCAGCTTAGGGGGGGGTCAGCCCCAGCATTTT
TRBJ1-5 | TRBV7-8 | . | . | CASSLVARAQGFFNQPQHF | TGTGCCAGCAGCTTAGTCGCCCGGGCCCAGGGGTTCTTCAATCAGCCCCAGCATTTT
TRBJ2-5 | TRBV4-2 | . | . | CASSAFMGGPGKETQYF | TGTGCCAGCAGCGCCTTTATGGGGGGGCCAGGGAAAGAGACCCAGTACTTC
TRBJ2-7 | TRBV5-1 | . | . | CASTKQTATYEQYF | TGCGCCAGCACAAAGCAGACAGCTACCTACGAGCAGTACTTC
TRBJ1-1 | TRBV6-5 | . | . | CASSYGLRAEAFF | TGTGCCAGCAGTTATGGTTTGAGGGCTGAAGCTTTCTTT
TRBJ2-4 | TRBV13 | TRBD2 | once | CASSLGLAVAKNIQYF | TGTGCCAGCAGCCTGGGACTAGCAGTAGCCAAAAACATTCAGTACTTC
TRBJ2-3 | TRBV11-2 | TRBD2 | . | CASSLGYLTSGMCF | TGTGCCAGCAGCTTAGGGTATTTGACTAGCGGGATGTGTTTT
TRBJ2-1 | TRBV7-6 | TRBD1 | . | CASSRNYPGTGERNEQFF | TGTGCCAGCAGCCGGAATTATCCGGGGACAGGGGAGCGCAATGAGCAGTTCTTC
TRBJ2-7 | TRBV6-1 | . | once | CASSPTEYHEQYF | TGTGCCAGCAGTCCCACTGAGTACCACGAGCAGTACTTC
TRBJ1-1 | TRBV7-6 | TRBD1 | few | CASSRDSQNTEAFF | TGTGCCAGCAGCAGGGACAGTCAGAACACTGAAGCTTTCTTT
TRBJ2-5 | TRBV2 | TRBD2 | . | CASSGVGGKRETQYF | TGTGCCAGCAGTGGTGTCGGGGGGAAACGGGAGACCCAGTACTTC
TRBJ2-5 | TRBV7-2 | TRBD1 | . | CASSQIDRGKQETQYF | TGTGCCAGCAGCCAAATCGACAGGGGAAAGCAGGAGACCCAGTACTTC
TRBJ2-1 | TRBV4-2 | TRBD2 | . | CASSQESAGLADSYNEQFF | TGTGCCAGCAGCCAAGAGTCAGCGGGTCTAGCGGACTCCTACAATGAGCAGTTCTTC
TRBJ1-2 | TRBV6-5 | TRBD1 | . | CASKRMDRTDYGYTF | TGTGCCAGCAAGAGGATGGACAGGACGGACTATGGCTACACCTTC
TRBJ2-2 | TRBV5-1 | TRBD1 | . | CASRTGTDNTGELFF | TGCGCCAGCAGAACTGGGACAGATAACACCGGGGAGCTGTTTTTT
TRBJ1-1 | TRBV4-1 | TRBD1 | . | CASSQGQGVLEAFF | TGCGCCAGCAGCCAGGGACAGGGGGTCCTTGAAGCTTTCTTT
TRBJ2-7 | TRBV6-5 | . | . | CASSYSKGLTYEQYF | TGTGCCAGCAGTTACTCGAAGGGGTTAACCTACGAGCAGTACTTC
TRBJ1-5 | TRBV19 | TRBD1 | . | CASSIGQGSFGPQHF | TGTGCCAGTAGTATAGGACAGGGCTCCTTCGGGCCCCAGCATTTT
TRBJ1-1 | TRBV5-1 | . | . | CASSLAAAMNTEAFF | TGCGCCAGCAGCTTGGCGGCAGCGATGAACACTGAAGCTTTCTTT
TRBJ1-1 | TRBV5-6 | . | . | CASSPVVTNEAFF | TGTGCCAGCAGTCCCGTAGTCACCAATGAAGCTTTCTTT
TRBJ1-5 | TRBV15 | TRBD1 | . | CATSSKGQGNNQPQHF | TGTGCCACCAGCAGCAAAGGACAGGGAAACAATCAGCCCCAGCATTTT
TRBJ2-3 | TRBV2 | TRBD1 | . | CASHDRGEDTQYF | TGTGCCAGCCACGACAGGGGGGAGGATACGCAGTATTTT
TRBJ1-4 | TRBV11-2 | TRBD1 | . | CASSSSRDRGPYEKLFF | TGTGCCAGCAGCTCCAGCCGGGACAGGGGGCCCTATGAAAAACTGTTTTTT
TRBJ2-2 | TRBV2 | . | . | CASRGLRGSNTGELFF | TGTGCCAGCAGGGGCCTCCGCGGGTCGAACACCGGGGAGCTGTTTTTT
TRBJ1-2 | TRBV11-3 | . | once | CASSSYGGGGQSYGYTF | TGTGCCAGCAGCTCATACGGGGGAGGCGGCCAGAGCTATGGCTACACCTTC
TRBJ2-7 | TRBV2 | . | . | CASSEHSYEQYF | TGTGCCAGCAGTGAACACAGCTACGAGCAGTACTTC
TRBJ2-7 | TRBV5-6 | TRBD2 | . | CASSLQTSGLSYEQYF | TGTGCCAGCAGCTTGCAGACTAGCGGACTCTCCTACGAGCAGTACTTC
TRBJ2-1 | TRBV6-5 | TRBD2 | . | CASSWSGGEQFF | TGTGCCAGCAGTTGGAGCGGGGGGGAGCAGTTCTTC
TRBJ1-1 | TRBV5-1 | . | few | CASSLAVGHTEAFF | TGCGCCAGCAGCTTGGCTGTGGGGCACACTGAAGCTTTCTTT
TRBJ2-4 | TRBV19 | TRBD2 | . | CASSTPSGRIPKNIQYF | TGTGCCAGTAGTACTCCTAGCGGGAGGATACCCAAAAACATTCAGTACTTC
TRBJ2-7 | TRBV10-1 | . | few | CASSGPSYEQYF | TGCGCCAGCAGTGGTCCTTCCTACGAGCAGTACTTC